These 32 T cell receptor beta chains came from one sample sequenced in a study of early T cells in non-severe SARS-CoV-2 infection. TCRdb passed the 5' RACE reads through MiXCR, listing each CDR3 protein once. The sample records about 69,000 distinct CDR3 sequences, more than 9.5% being singletons. The starting material was whole blood, obtained at baseline. Source of these receptors: an adult who was a healthcare worker with PCR-confirmed SARS-CoV-2 infection or an uninfected control (not recorded which).

As to this clonotype: The conserved final phenylalanine or tryptophan is absent from the CDR3, which likely points to a read error. The chain uses TRBV7-6 and TRBJ2-3, with 11 bases that match TRBD2. This CDR3 has 16 residues. The trim removed 3 bases at V and 1 base at J, leaving 3 bases unmatched. Germline CDR1 reads SGHVS; CDR2 reads FNYEAQ. The CDR3 sequence: CASSLGGLAGTDTQYL. The CDR3 DNA is TGTGCCAGCAGCTTGGGGGGACTAGCGGGCACAGATACGCAGTATCTT.

This chain joins TRBV3-1 and TRBJ2-1, with D possibly being TRBD1 or TRBD2 (7 bases each). The V and J ends lost 5 bases and 1 base respectively, with 15 bases between them. Germline values: CDR1 LGHDT, CDR2 YNNKEL (reference sequence). CDR3 length: 16 amino acids. The CDR3 DNA reads as TGTGCCAGCAGCTCTCAGGGGGGGGCGTCCTACAATGAGCAGTTCTTC. This sequence encodes CASSSQGGASYNEQFF.

Within the sample, this clonotype is medium-sized. V and J are TRBV20-1 and TRBJ2-7; TRBD1 matches at 7 bases. CDR3 length: 15 residues. From germline, CDR1 is DFQATT and CDR2 SNEGSKA (reference sequence). With V trimmed by 0 bases and J by 7 bases, 12 bases remained unmatched. The DNA for the CDR3 is TGCAGTGCTAGAGATCTGAGGGGGCAAGGTCGAGAGCAGTACTTC. Translation gives CSARDLRGQGREQYF.

This clonotype has just a few counts. The V and J genes are TRBV6-8 and TRBJ1-6; no firm D call. This CDR3 region has 13 residues. Trimming stripped 5 bases from V and 10 bases from J, with 12 bases between. The germline gives CDR1 MNHGY, CDR2 SAAAGT. The CDR3 is CASSAYSGSPLHF. The CDR3 DNA follows: TGTGCCAGCAGTGCTTATTCTGGGTCACCCCTCCACTTT.

This clonotype was seen only a few times. The chain employs TRBV5-4 and TRBJ1-1; D not certain. V dropped 6 bases and J dropped 1 base, with 13 bases sitting between them. CDR1 is SGHNT, CDR2 YYREEE, per germline (reference sequence). This CDR3 is 14 amino acids long. The CDR3 here is CASTWAARNTEAFF. CDR3 bases: TGTGCCAGCACCTGGGCGGCGCGGAACACTGAAGCTTTCTTT.

Only a few counts were recorded for this clonotype. V usage is TRBV4-1 and J usage is TRBJ2-6; D is ambiguous. This CDR3 contains 15 residues. Germline V gene sequence: CDR1 MGHRA, CDR2 YSYEKL. The V end was cut by 4 bases, the J end by 0 bases, with 7 bases between. As DNA, the CDR3 is TGCGCCAGCAGCCTAGGATCCTCTGGGGCCAACGTCCTGACTTTC. This codes for CASSLGSSGANVLTF.

The J gene is TRBJ1-6, the V gene TRBV20-1, with TRBD1 matching over 8 bases. The CDR3 contains 14 residues. The germline CDR1 and CDR2 sequences are DFQATT and SNEGSKA (reference sequence). V was pared by 3 bases and J by 7 bases, with 5 bases of the junction left unmatched. The CDR3 DNA reads TGCAGTGCTAGGGGACAGGCCTCCAATTCACCCCTCCACTTT. Its protein is CSARGQASNSPLHF.

This clonotype was observed a handful of times. The chain has TRBV27 and TRBJ1-1, with a possible D match to TRBD1 (5 bases). Per the germline V gene, CDR1 is MNHEY and CDR2 is SMNVEV (reference sequence). V lost 0 bases, J lost 0 bases, and 8 bases lay in between. The CDR3 loop spans 15 amino acids. For the CDR3, the DNA is TGTGCCAGCAGTTTATCTTCAGGGTTGAACACTGAAGCTTTCTTT. Translated, it gives CASSLSSGLNTEAFF.

The V and J genes are TRBV15 and TRBJ2-3; perhaps TRBD2 as D (6 bases). The V end was cut by 8 bases, the J end by 6 bases, with 12 bases between. The CDR3 runs 12 residues. Per the germline V gene, CDR1 is LNHNV and CDR2 is YYDKDF (reference sequence). The DNA of the CDR3 is TGTGCCACCCGGGGGTTGGGGGATACGCAGTATTTT. Translation: CATRGLGDTQYF.

This clonotype has just a few counts. The chain carries TRBV6-5 and TRBJ2-2; maybe TRBD1 (6 bases). The length of the CDR3 is 14 residues. Deletions cut 6 bases from V and 1 base from J, with 9 bases between. Germline V gene sequence: CDR1 MNHEY, CDR2 SVGAGI. In nucleotides, the CDR3 is TGTGCCAGCAGCCCGACAGGGAACACCGGGGAGCTGTTTTTT. Amino acid sequence: CASSPTGNTGELFF.

In its sample, this clonotype was seen a few times. V gene TRBV7-8 combines with J gene TRBJ2-2; no clear D gene. CDR3 size: 14 residues. Germline values: CDR1 SGHVS, CDR2 FQNEAQ. V lost 4 bases, J lost 3 bases, and 9 bases lay in between. For the CDR3, the DNA is TGTGCCAGCAGCTCCAGACGGGACACCGGGGAGCTGTTTTTT. Amino acids: CASSSRRDTGELFF.

V usage is TRBV7-3 and J usage is TRBJ2-1; D could derive from TRBD1 or TRBD2 (6 bases each). The V end lost 4 bases, the J end lost 6 bases, and 10 bases lay between the germline ends. Germline loops: CDR1 SGHTA, CDR2 FQGTGA. The CDR3 loop spans 13 amino acids. The CDR3 DNA follows: TGTGCCAGCAGCTCGGGGGCGACCAATGAGCAGTTCTTC. The encoded protein is CASSSGATNEQFF.

This clonotype was recorded a few times. This chain joins TRBV7-9 and TRBJ2-7; D is possibly TRBD1 or TRBD2 (5 bases each). Germline CDR1 and CDR2: SEHNR and FQNEAQ (reference sequence). The V end was cut by 6 bases, the J end by 12 bases, with 18 bases between. This CDR3 comprises 12 residues. CDR3 protein: CASSMGEGSRYF. The CDR3 DNA reads as TGTGCCAGCAGTATGGGGGAAGGGAGCCGGTACTTC.

This clonotype was detected only a few times. The chain is built from TRBV20-1 and TRBJ1-6; D is ambiguous. Trimming pared 1 base from V and 4 bases from J, leaving 11 bases between. This CDR3 has 15 amino acids. Germline V gene lookup returns CDR1 DFQATT and CDR2 SNEGSKA (reference sequence). CDR3 protein: CSARAPAEYNSPLHF. The DNA for the CDR3 is TGCAGTGCTAGAGCCCCAGCGGAATATAATTCACCCCTCCACTTT.

CDR3 DNA sequence: TGTGCCATCTCCGATCTGGCAGCGGGAACTGAAGCTTTCTTT. It specifies CAISDLAAGTEAFF. The chain uses TRBV10-3 and TRBJ1-1; D not certain. The CDR3 covers 14 residues. Trimming pared 8 bases from V and 5 bases from J, leaving 18 bases between. Germline V CDR1 and CDR2: ENHRY, SYGVKD.

This clonotype was recorded at least ten times. V gene TRBV12-3 or TRBV12-4 combines with J gene TRBJ1-1; D is perhaps TRBD1 (5 bases). Trimming took off 5 bases at V and 1 base at J, with 11 bases between the two ends. The CDR3 is 14 residues long. The CDR3 DNA follows: TGTGCCAGCAGTCGGGGACGGGCGAACACTGAAGCTTTCTTT. It yields the protein CASSRGRANTEAFF.

This clonotype was detected a few times. The chain carries TRBV20-1 and TRBJ1-5; 9 bases match TRBD1. This CDR3 region has 13 residues. Trimming took 5 bases from V and 1 from J; bases not matched to a gene: 0. From germline, CDR1 is DFQATT and CDR2 SNEGSKA (reference sequence). In DNA, the CDR3 is TGCAGTGCTGGACAGGGGAGCAATCAGCCCCAGCATTTT. It specifies CSAGQGSNQPQHF.

This clonotype was seen a handful of times. The rearrangement joins TRBV12-3 or TRBV12-4 to TRBJ2-7, with D possibly matching TRBD2 (6 bases). Trimming shortened V by 3 bases and J by 3 bases, and 9 bases separated the two germline ends. The CDR3 spans 13 residues. The CDR3 loop reads CASSFSGYYEQYF. The CDR3 nucleotides are TGTGCCAGCAGTTTTAGCGGCTACTACGAGCAGTACTTC.

This clonotype was observed many times. The CDR3 DNA reads as TGCAGCGTCGCCCACCGCACAGGGGCAGAAAAACTGTTTTTT. This encodes CSVAHRTGAEKLFF. The V call is TRBV29-1, the J call TRBJ1-4; 7 bases agree with TRBD1. This CDR3 is 14 amino acids long. After removal of 6 bases from V and 8 bases from J, the junction contained 12 bases not matched to a gene. The germline V gene has CDR1 SQVTM and CDR2 ANQGSEA.

This clonotype has a handful of counts. The CDR3 DNA reads as TGTGCCAGCAGTGAATGGGTGCTCGAGACCCAGTACTTC. It codes for CASSEWVLETQYF. This chain joins TRBV6-1 and TRBJ2-5; no firm D call. Trimming took off 2 bases at V and 5 bases at J, with 9 bases between the two ends. The CDR3 covers 13 residues. Per the germline V gene, CDR1 is MNHNS and CDR2 is SASEGT.

V and J are TRBV9 and TRBJ2-1, with TRBD1 matching over 8 bases. The CDR3 consists of 15 residues. V was clipped by 3 bases and J by 4 bases; unmatched bases: 6. Germline V gene sequence: CDR1 SGDLS, CDR2 YYNGEE. CDR3 DNA sequence: TGTGCCAGCAGCGCCCAGGGGGCGTTTTACAATGAGCAGTTCTTC. Translated: CASSAQGAFYNEQFF.

V is TRBV6-2 or TRBV6-3 and J is TRBJ2-3; possible D gene TRBD2, 6 bases. The CDR3 is made up of 16 amino acids. Germline V gives CDR1 MNHEY, CDR2 SVGEGT. Trimming stripped 4 bases from V and 0 bases from J, with 14 bases between. CDR3 loop: CASSSNPGGSTDTQYF. CDR3 in DNA: TGTGCCAGCAGTTCCAATCCCGGGGGAAGCACAGATACGCAGTATTTT.

This clonotype has ten or more counts. V gene TRBV27 combines with J gene TRBJ1-2; D unresolved. Between the trimmed V and J ends, which lost 0 bases and 8 bases, there was a span of 16 bases. CDR3 size: 15 residues. The germline V gene encodes CDR1 MNHEY and CDR2 SMNVEV (reference sequence). CDR3 sequence: CASSLSFGLPRGYTF. In DNA, the CDR3 is TGTGCCAGCAGTTTATCTTTTGGGCTCCCAAGGGGCTACACCTTC.

This clonotype was observed at least ten times. The V gene is TRBV6-2 or TRBV6-3, the J gene TRBJ2-3; no firm D call. CDR1 and CDR2 from the germline V gene are MNHEY and SVGEGT. CDR3 length: 12 residues. Trimming removed 8 bases at V and 4 bases at J, with 10 bases between. As DNA, the CDR3 is TGTGCCAGCCGCAAAGCCGCAGATACGCAGTATTTT. Protein product: CASRKAADTQYF.

This clonotype has a handful of counts. This rearrangement joins TRBV28 to TRBJ2-7; TRBD2 matches 12 bases. The CDR3 contains 13 residues. Unmatched junction bases numbered 8, after V lost 10 bases and J lost 7 bases. The V gene's germline CDR1 is MDHEN and CDR2 SYDVKM. CDR3 coding DNA: TGTGCCACCCTAGCGGGAGGGCTTCGGGAGCAGTACTTC. As protein: CATLAGGLREQYF.

The rearrangement links TRBV5-1 to TRBJ2-1, with a tentative D call TRBD2 (5 bases). Between the trimmed V and J ends, which lost 2 bases and 6 bases, there was a span of 9 bases. Germline V gene lookup returns CDR1 SGHRS and CDR2 YFSETQ. The CDR3 is made up of 13 amino acids. CDR3 DNA sequence: TGCGCCAGCAGCTTACTAGAGGTCAATGAGCAGTTCTTC. Its translation: CASSLLEVNEQFF.

This clonotype was observed a handful of times. The chain joins TRBV24-1 to TRBJ1-1, with D perhaps TRBD1 (5 bases). Germline V CDR1 and CDR2: KGHDR, SFDVKD. The CDR3 is 12 amino acids. The V and J ends lost 9 bases and 8 bases respectively, with 15 bases between them. This chain's CDR3 is CATPVSGDEAFF. In DNA form, the CDR3 reads TGTGCCACCCCGGTCTCCGGGGACGAAGCTTTCTTT.

This clonotype was observed at least ten times. The DNA for the CDR3 is TGTGCCAGCAGCCTTGCAAGGGGGCCCAGCTATGGCTACACCTTC. Its translation is CASSLARGPSYGYTF. The chain recombines TRBV14 with TRBJ1-2; 7 nucleotides line up with TRBD1. With V trimmed by 4 bases and J by 4 bases, 9 bases remained unmatched. Germline CDR1 SGHDN, CDR2 FVKESK. This CDR3 is built from 15 residues. Looking up the rest from reference TRBV14 and TRBJ1-2 gives the full variable domain: EAGVTQFPSHSVIEKGQTVTLRCDPISGHDNLYWYRRVMGKEIKFLLHFVKESKQDESGMPNNRFLAERTGGTYSTLKVQPAELEDSGVYFCASSLARGPSYGYTFGSGTRLTVV.

This clonotype was detected ten times or more. This chain joins TRBV5-1 and TRBJ2-7; D may be TRBD2 (6 bases). Germline V gene sequence: CDR1 SGHRS, CDR2 YFSETQ. The V and J ends lost 2 bases and 2 bases respectively, with 8 bases between them. This CDR3 has 13 residues. The CDR3 DNA is TGCGCCAGCAGCTTTAGCGGTACCTACGAGCAGTACTTC. This codes for CASSFSGTYEQYF.

This clonotype was observed at least ten times. The chain combines TRBV7-9 with TRBJ1-4, with D hard to call. CDR1 and CDR2 (germline): SEHNR, FQNEAQ (reference sequence). V dropped 5 bases and J dropped 3 bases, with 13 bases sitting between them. The length of the CDR3 is 15 residues. CDR3: CASSLNRGPNEKLFF. In DNA form, the CDR3 reads TGTGCCAGCAGCCTTAACCGCGGCCCTAATGAAAAACTGTTTTTT.

The table lists this clonotype with a few counts. The V call is TRBV10-3, the J call TRBJ1-4, with D hard to call. The germline CDR1 and CDR2 sequences are ENHRY and SYGVKD. V shed 4 bases and J shed 2 bases, with 11 bases lying between them. The CDR3 length is 15 residues. CDR3 DNA sequence: TGTGCCATCAGTGGCGGGGTTGGGACTAATGAAAAACTGTTTTTT. It translates to CAISGGVGTNEKLFF.

This clonotype was picked up a small number of times. V is TRBV7-9 and J is TRBJ2-7, with 9 bases matching TRBD1. Germline V lookup: CDR1 SEHNR, CDR2 FQNEAQ (reference sequence). The junction had 6 bases not matched to a gene; V was cut back by 3 bases and J by 6 bases. This CDR3 comprises 14 residues. The CDR3 nucleotides read TGTGCCAGCAGCTTCACAGGGGGCCGATTCGAGCAGTACTTC. Its translation: CASSFTGGRFEQYF. The full variable domain, rest sourced from reference TRBV7-9 and TRBJ2-7, is DTGVSQNPRHKITKRGQNVTFRCDPISEHNRLYWYRQTLGQGPEFLTYFQNEAQLEKSRLLSDRFSAERPKGSFSTLEIQRTEQGDSAMYLCASSFTGGRFEQYFGPGTRLTVT.